These T cell receptor beta chains were read from a single sample in a study of blood T cell repertoires in COVID-19. The table came from immunoSEQ multiplex PCR; TCRdb's copy has only in-frame clones and leaves some out. The sample includes around 210,000 clones, about four fifths seen only once; the top ten take over 6.5%. Specimen: peripheral blood. These TCRs come from a woman aged 80 or older with COVID-19, enrolled during active disease. Both conserved end residues are part of each CDR3. The D gene is left open where the match is weak. Expanded clones are given a class, and other clones once, few, many or no size at all.

NA	NA	TRBV7-8	TRBJ2-7	TGTGCCAGCAGCCCCTCTCCAGGGGCAGGGTACGAGCAGTACTTC	CASSPSPGAGYEQYF
NA	NA	TRBV7-3	TRBJ2-2	TGTGCCAGCAGCCCGACTGGGGGGGCGACCGGGGAGCTGTTTTTT	CASSPTGGATGELFF
NA	TRBD1	TRBV18	TRBJ1-1	TGTGCCAGCTCCCCCGGGACAGGGAGGGTGGTGACTGAAGCTTTCTTT	CASSPGTGRVVTEAFF
NA	NA	TRBV3-1/TRBV3-2	TRBJ2-1	TGTGCCAGCAGCCAGGGGGCGGCGAGCTCCTACAATGAGCAGTTCTTC	CASSQGAASSYNEQFF
few	NA	TRBV5-1	TRBJ1-1	TGCGCCAGCAGAGATCAGGGGAACACTGAAGCTTTCTTT	CASRDQGNTEAFF
once	NA	TRBV6-5	TRBJ2-7	TGTGCCAGCAGTTACGTGGGGGGTTCCTACGAGCAGTACTTC	CASSYVGGSYEQYF
once	TRBD1	TRBV5-5	TRBJ1-3	TGTGCCAGCAAAACTTCAGGGGGCAACGGAAACACCATATATTTT	CASKTSGGNGNTIYF
NA	TRBD1	TRBV27	TRBJ2-7	TGTGCCAGCAGTCCGACAGGGCGCTACTCCTACGAGCAGTACTTC	CASSPTGRYSYEQYF
few	NA	TRBV9	TRBJ1-4	TGTGCCAGCAGCGTCGGACAAGGCAATGAAAAACTGTTTTTT	CASSVGQGNEKLFF
NA	NA	TRBV12-3/TRBV12-4	TRBJ2-2	TGTGCCAGCAGATATACCGGGGAGCTGTTTTTT	CASRYTGELFF
NA	TRBD1	TRBV7-3	TRBJ1-1	TGTGCCAGCAGCTTAACCCCCGACAGGGGCCTCGCGAGCACTGAAGCTTTCTTT	CASSLTPDRGLASTEAFF
NA	NA	TRBV5-1	TRBJ2-7	TGCGCCAGCAGCTTGGAGGCAGGGGCGCGGGAGCAGTACTTC	CASSLEAGAREQYF
NA	NA	TRBV4-1	TRBJ2-1	TGCGCCAGCAGCCAAAGAACAGGGTGGAATGAGCAGTTCTTC	CASSQRTGWNEQFF
NA	TRBD2	TRBV6-4	TRBJ2-3	TGTGCCAGCAGCGCGAACCCTCTAGCGGGTACGCAGTATTTT	CASSANPLAGTQYF
NA	TRBD2	TRBV6-5	TRBJ2-7	TGTGCCAGCAGTTACTCGTCTAGGACGGGGGGTGGCGAGCAGTACTTC	CASSYSSRTGGGEQYF
NA	NA	TRBV5-1	TRBJ2-2	TGCGCCAGCAGCTTGGGAGGTGGGGCCACCGGGGAGCTGTTTTTT	CASSLGGGATGELFF
NA	TRBD1	TRBV7-9	TRBJ1-2	TGTGCCAGCAGCCGCGGGACAGAACTTTATGGCTACACCTTC	CASSRGTELYGYTF
NA	NA	TRBV25-1	TRBJ1-2	TGTGCCAGCAGTGAATCGGGGGGCCCCTATGGCTACACCTTC	CASSESGGPYGYTF
NA	TRBD2	TRBV5-1	TRBJ2-1	TGCGCCAGCAGCTTCCCGGGACTAGCGACGAGTGGTGAGCAGTTCTTC	CASSFPGLATSGEQFF
NA	TRBD1	TRBV11-2	TRBJ1-5	TGTGCCAGCAGCCTAGGACAGGGAGGAGGGCAGCCCCAGCATTTT	CASSLGQGGGQPQHF
NA	TRBD1	TRBV2	TRBJ1-1	TGTGCCAGCCACAGGGACAGGGTGGGAGGTGAAGCTTTCTTT	CASHRDRVGGEAFF
NA	NA	TRBV7-8	TRBJ1-5	TGTGCCAGCAGCCAGCGGACAGATAGCAATCAGCCCCAGCATTTT	CASSQRTDSNQPQHF
NA	TRBD2	TRBV7-9	TRBJ2-1	TGTGCCAGCAGTTCCCAGTTACTAGCGGGGTCCTACAATGAGCAGTTCTTC	CASSSQLLAGSYNEQFF
NA	NA	TRBV5-1	TRBJ2-2	TGCGCCAGCAGCTTGGTGGGCGGGGCACTGAACACCGGGGAGCTGTTTTTT	CASSLVGGALNTGELFF
NA	TRBD1	TRBV5-4	TRBJ1-2	TGTGCCAGCAGCTATCTTGAGACAGGGCCCCCTGGCTACACCTTC	CASSYLETGPPGYTF
NA	NA	TRBV9	TRBJ2-1	TGTGCCAGCACAAGGACTGGGTCCTACAATGAGCAGTTCTTC	CASTRTGSYNEQFF
few	NA	TRBV19	TRBJ1-1	TGTGCCAGTAGTATAGGCGGGGGTAACACTGAAGCTTTCTTT	CASSIGGGNTEAFF
NA	NA	TRBV9	TRBJ1-1	TGTGCCAGCAGCGTGGGGGGGTACGTTCGAGGGAACACTGAAGCTTTCTTT	CASSVGGYVRGNTEAFF
few	TRBD1	TRBV28	TRBJ2-5	TGTGCCACGCGTATGGGACAGGGGGTACAAGAGACCCAGTACTTC	CATRMGQGVQETQYF
NA	NA	TRBV5-4	TRBJ1-1	TGTGCCAGCAGCTTGGGCAGGGACACTGAAGCTTTCTTT	CASSLGRDTEAFF
NA	TRBD1	TRBV6-5	TRBJ2-7	TGTGCCAGCAGCGGACAGGGTGGGAGTTCCGAGCAGTACTTC	CASSGQGGSSEQYF
NA	NA	TRBV20-1	TRBJ2-7	TGCAGTGCTAGATCTAAATGGGAGCAGTACTTC	CSARSKWEQYF
NA	NA	TRBV19	TRBJ2-7	TGTGCCACCTCGTGGGGGGTATCCTACGAGCAGTACTTC	CATSWGVSYEQYF
few	NA	TRBV5-4	TRBJ2-1	TGTGCCAGCAGCTTGTGGGGCCCAAACCCCAATGAGCAGTTCTTC	CASSLWGPNPNEQFF
NA	TRBD1	TRBV7-3	TRBJ1-1	TGTGCCAGCAGCTTAATGACAGGGGGCAACACTGAAGCTTTCTTT	CASSLMTGGNTEAFF
once	TRBD1	TRBV7-6	TRBJ2-7	TGTGCCAGCAGCTTAGCCGGGACAGGGACCTACGAGCAGTACTTC	CASSLAGTGTYEQYF
NA	NA	TRBV19	TRBJ2-7	TGTGCCAGTCCAGGGTCCCCCGAGCAGTACTTC	CASPGSPEQYF
NA	TRBD2	TRBV5-1	TRBJ2-1	TGCGCCAGCAGCTTGACTAGCGGGAGGGGCTATGAGCAGTTCTTC	CASSLTSGRGYEQFF